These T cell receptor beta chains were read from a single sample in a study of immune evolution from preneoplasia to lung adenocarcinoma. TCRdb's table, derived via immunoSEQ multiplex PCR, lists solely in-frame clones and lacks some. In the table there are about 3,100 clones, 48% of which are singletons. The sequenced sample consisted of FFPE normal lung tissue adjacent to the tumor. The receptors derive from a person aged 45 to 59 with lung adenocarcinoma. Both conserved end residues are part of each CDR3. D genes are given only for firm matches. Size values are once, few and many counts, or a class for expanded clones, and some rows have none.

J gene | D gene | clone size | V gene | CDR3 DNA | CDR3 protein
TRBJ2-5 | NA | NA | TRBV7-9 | TGTGCCAGCAGCGACGGCCGAGGGGGAGGAGAGACCCAGTACTTC | CASSDGRGGGETQYF
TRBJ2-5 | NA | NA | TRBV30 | TGTGCCTGGAGTGTCCAAGGGACCGGGCATGAGTCCCAGTACTTC | CAWSVQGTGHESQYF
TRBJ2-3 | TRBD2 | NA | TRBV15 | TGTGCCACCAGCAGTGGACTAGGCCCCACAGATACGCAGTATTTT | CATSSGLGPTDTQYF
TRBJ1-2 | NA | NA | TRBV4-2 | TGTGCCAGCAGCCAAGATATATCCGGCGGCTACACCTTC | CASSQDISGGYTF
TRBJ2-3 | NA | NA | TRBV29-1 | TGCAGCGTTTTGTCTTCTAGCACAGATACGCAGTATTTT | CSVLSSSTDTQYF
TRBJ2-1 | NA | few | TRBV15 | TGTGCCACCAGCCCAAGCAGGTCTTATGAGCAGTTCTTC | CATSPSRSYEQFF
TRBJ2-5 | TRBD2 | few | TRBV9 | TGTGCCAGCAGCGAGTCGGGACTAGCGGGCGAGACCCAGTACTTC | CASSESGLAGETQYF
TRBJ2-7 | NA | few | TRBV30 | TGTGCCTGGAGCGCAAGGGGTAAGGAGCAGTACTTC | CAWSARGKEQYF
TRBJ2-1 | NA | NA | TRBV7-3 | TGTGCCAGCAGCTTAACTACCGGTGTCAACAATGAGCAGTTCTTC | CASSLTTGVNNEQFF
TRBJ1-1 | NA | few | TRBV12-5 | TGTGCTAGTGCCCTTCACGGGGGGACTGAAGCTTTCTTT | CASALHGGTEAFF
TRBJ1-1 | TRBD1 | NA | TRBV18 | TGTGCCAGCTCACAATCGGCAGGGGGTGGGACTGAAGCTTTCTTT | CASSQSAGGGTEAFF
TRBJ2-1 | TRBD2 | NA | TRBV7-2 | TGTGCCAGCAGGGAGCCGGGACTAGCGACCAATGAGCAGTTCTTC | CASREPGLATNEQFF
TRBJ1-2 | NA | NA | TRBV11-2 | TGTGCCAGCAGCTTAGTCGGCCGCCGAACCGACTATGGCTACACCTTC | CASSLVGRRTDYGYTF
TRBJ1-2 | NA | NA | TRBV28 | TGTGCCAGCATGCGGGCGAGCGACAGTTACTACTATGGCTACACCTTC | CASMRASDSYYYGYTF
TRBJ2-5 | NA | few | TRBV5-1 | TGCGCCAGCAGCTTGGAGGAGACCCAGTACTTC | CASSLEETQYF
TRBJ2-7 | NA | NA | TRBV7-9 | TGTGCCAGCAGCTTAGACCCCAGGGTTGAGCAGTACTTC | CASSLDPRVEQYF
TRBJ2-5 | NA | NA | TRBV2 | TGTGCCAGCAGTGCCAATGCTCGACGGATAGAGACCCAGTACTTC | CASSANARRIETQYF
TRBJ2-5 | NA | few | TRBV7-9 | TGTGCCAGCAGCCCCCGTACAGGGAGGGAGACCCAGTACTTC | CASSPRTGRETQYF
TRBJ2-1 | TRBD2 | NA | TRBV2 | TGTGCCAGCGAAGGGACTAGCCGCTACAATGAGCAGTTCTTC | CASEGTSRYNEQFF
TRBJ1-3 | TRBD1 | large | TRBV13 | TGTGCCAGCAGCTTAGAAGGACAGGGTGCAAACACCATATATTTT | CASSLEGQGANTIYF
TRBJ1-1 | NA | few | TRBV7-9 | TGTGCCAGCAGCTACCCCGGAAACACTGAAGCTTTCTTT | CASSYPGNTEAFF
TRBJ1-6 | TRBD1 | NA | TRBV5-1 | TGCGCCAGCAGCCCCCGGACAGGGAAGAACTCACCCCTCCACTTT | CASSPRTGKNSPLHF
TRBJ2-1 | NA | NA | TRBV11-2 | TGTGCCAGCAGCTTAAGGGGCAGGTCCTACAATGAGCAGTTCTTC | CASSLRGRSYNEQFF
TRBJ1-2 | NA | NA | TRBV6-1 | TGTGCCAGCAGTGCTCTTTTCGGACAAGGAGGAAACACCTTC | CASSALFGQGGNTF